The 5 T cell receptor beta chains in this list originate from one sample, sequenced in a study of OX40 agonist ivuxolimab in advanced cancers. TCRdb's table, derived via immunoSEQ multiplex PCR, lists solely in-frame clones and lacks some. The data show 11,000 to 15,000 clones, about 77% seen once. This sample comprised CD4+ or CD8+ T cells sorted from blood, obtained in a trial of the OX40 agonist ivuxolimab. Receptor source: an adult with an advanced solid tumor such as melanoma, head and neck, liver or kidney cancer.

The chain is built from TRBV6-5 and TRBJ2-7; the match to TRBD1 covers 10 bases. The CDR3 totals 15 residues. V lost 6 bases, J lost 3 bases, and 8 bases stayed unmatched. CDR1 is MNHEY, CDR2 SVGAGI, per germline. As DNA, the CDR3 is TGTGCCAGCAGCCCTACGACAGGGGGCAGCTACGAGCAGTACTTC. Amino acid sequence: CASSPTTGGSYEQYF.

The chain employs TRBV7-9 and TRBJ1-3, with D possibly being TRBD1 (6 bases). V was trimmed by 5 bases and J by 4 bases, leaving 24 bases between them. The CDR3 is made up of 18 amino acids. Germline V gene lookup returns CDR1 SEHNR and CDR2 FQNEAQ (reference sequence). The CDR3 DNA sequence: TGTGCCAGCAGCGGCCGTGGGGGCCCCGAAGCGCTGGGAAACACCATATATTTT. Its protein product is CASSGRGGPEALGNTIYF. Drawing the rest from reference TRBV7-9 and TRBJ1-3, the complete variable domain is DTGVSQNPRHKITKRGQNVTFRCDPISEHNRLYWYRQTLGQGPEFLTYFQNEAQLEKSRLLSDRFSAERPKGSFSTLEIQRTEQGDSAMYLCASSGRGGPEALGNTIYFGEGSWLTVV.

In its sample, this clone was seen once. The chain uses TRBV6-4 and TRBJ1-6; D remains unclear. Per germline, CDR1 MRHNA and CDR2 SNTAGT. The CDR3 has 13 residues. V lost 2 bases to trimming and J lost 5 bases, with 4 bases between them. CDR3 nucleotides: TGTGCCAGCAGTGACAGGGATAATTCACCCCTCCACTTT. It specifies CASSDRDNSPLHF.

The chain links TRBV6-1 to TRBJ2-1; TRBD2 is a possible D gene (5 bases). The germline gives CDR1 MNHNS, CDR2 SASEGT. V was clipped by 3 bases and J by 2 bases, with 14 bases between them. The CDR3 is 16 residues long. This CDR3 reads CASSDGTSSAYNEQFF. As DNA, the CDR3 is TGTGCCAGCAGTGATGGAACTAGTTCTGCCTACAATGAGCAGTTCTTC.

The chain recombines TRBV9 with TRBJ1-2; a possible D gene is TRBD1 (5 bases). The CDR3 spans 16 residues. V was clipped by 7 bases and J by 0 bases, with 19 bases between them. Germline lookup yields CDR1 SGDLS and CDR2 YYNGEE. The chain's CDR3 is CASGHRDGSPNYGYTF. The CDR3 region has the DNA TGTGCCAGCGGACACCGGGACGGCTCACCTAACTATGGCTACACCTTC.